This entry lists 5 T cell receptor beta chains sequenced from one sample in a study of long-term antiretroviral therapy in people with HIV. Researchers report immunoSEQ v3.0 was run at survey level. The data were produced by immunoSEQ multiplex PCR, yet TCRdb's version contains in-frame clones alone and is incomplete. The sample holds some 25,000 clones; 80% to 90% are singletons and the top ten take roughly 15%. The sample here was unsorted PBMCs, taken 1.2 years after starting antiretroviral therapy. The receptors here all came from a man aged 45-65 years with HIV.

This chain uses TRBV28 with TRBJ1-2; D is ambiguous. Trimming shortened V by 3 bases and J by 10 bases, and 9 bases separated the two germline ends. This CDR3 has 11 amino acids. Germline V gene data show CDR1 as MDHEN and CDR2 as SYDVKM. The CDR3 protein is CASSLGIDYTF. The CDR3 nucleotides are TGTGCCAGCAGTTTGGGGATTGACTACACCTTC.

This chain links TRBV4-1 with TRBJ1-2, with a tentative D call TRBD1 (5 bases). CDR1 is MGHRA and CDR2 is YSYEKL in the germline V gene. Trimming took off 1 base at V and 4 bases at J, with 22 bases between the two ends. The CDR3 covers 18 residues. The chain's CDR3 is CASSQVLYPGQNSYGYTF. CDR3 nucleotide sequence: TGCGCCAGCAGCCAAGTGCTATATCCAGGGCAAAATAGCTATGGCTACACCTTC.

V is TRBV15 and J is TRBJ2-2, with D possibly TRBD2 on 5 matching bases. The CDR3 covers 14 residues. V shed 6 bases and J shed 3 bases, with 11 bases lying between them. Germline assignment: CDR1 LNHNV and CDR2 YYDKDF (reference sequence). The CDR3 spells CATSAEGHTGELFF. The CDR3 region has the DNA TGTGCCACCAGTGCTGAGGGTCACACCGGGGAGCTGTTTTTT.

The chain has TRBV19 and TRBJ2-1; tentative D call: TRBD2 (5 bases). CDR1 LNHDA and CDR2 SQIVND come from the germline V gene (reference sequence). V was cut by 7 bases and J by 15 bases, with 25 bases left in between. The CDR3 spans 14 residues. CDR3 sequence (DNA): TGTGCCAGTACTCAAGACGGGGTTGGCCATAGCAGGTTCTTC. It yields the protein CASTQDGVGHSRFF.

This rearrangement joins TRBV4-1 to TRBJ2-1, with D hard to call. V was pared by 1 base and J by 8 bases, with 12 bases between. CDR1 is MGHRA, CDR2 YSYEKL, per germline. The CDR3 sequence is 14 residues long. CDR3 protein: CASSQGLLRDEQFF. The CDR3 DNA follows: TGCGCCAGCAGCCAAGGCCTACTAAGGGATGAGCAGTTCTTC.